The 25 T cell receptor beta chains reported below all come from one sample, sequenced in a study of control samples from healthy donors and cancer patients. Only in-frame clones appear in the TCRdb table, and some are missing; sequencing was by immunoSEQ multiplex PCR. Of 150,000 to 200,000 clones listed, over 85% are singletons. The sequencing input was blood. The receptors here all came from a young man in good health.

The J gene is TRBJ2-7, the V gene TRBV27, with 9 positions matching TRBD2. V was clipped by 4 bases and J by 4 bases; unmatched bases: 5. Germline CDR1 is MNHEY and CDR2 is SMNVEV (reference sequence). The length of the CDR3 is 14 residues. The CDR3 loop is CASSSPGLAYEQYF. In DNA form, the CDR3 reads TGTGCCAGCAGTTCGCCGGGACTAGCTTACGAGCAGTACTTC.

The chain recombines TRBV5-8 with TRBJ2-5; 13 bases line up with TRBD2. CDR1 is SGHTS, CDR2 YDEGEE, per germline. V lost 0 bases to trimming and J lost 5 bases; unmatched junction nucleotides: 1. CDR3 length: 15 amino acids. In DNA form, the CDR3 reads TGTGCCAGCAGCTTGGGACTAGCGGGGGGCGAGACCCAGTACTTC. Protein product: CASSLGLAGGETQYF.

The chain has TRBV7-2 and TRBJ2-1, with 10 bases matching TRBD2. The germline gives CDR1 SGHTA, CDR2 FQGNSA. The CDR3 is 15 amino acids. Unmatched junction bases numbered 1, after V lost 1 base and J lost 4 bases. The CDR3 bases are TGTGCCAGCAGCTTAGAACTAGCGGGGTACAATGAGCAGTTCTTC. Protein: CASSLELAGYNEQFF. Together with reference TRBV7-2 and TRBJ2-1, the CDR3 gives the full variable domain: GAGVSQSPSNKVTEKGKDVELRCDPISGHTALYWYRQSLGQGLEFLIYFQGNSAPDKSGLPSDRFSAERTGGSVSTLTIQRTQQEDSAVYLCASSLELAGYNEQFFGPGTRLTVL.

The chain couples TRBV3-1 (or the pseudogene TRBV3-2) to TRBJ2-7; 7 nucleotides match TRBD1. CDR3 length: 15 amino acids. The germline V gene encodes CDR1 LGHDT and CDR2 YNNKEL (reference sequence). V gave up 4 bases and J gave up 1 base; unmatched junction bases: 7. The CDR3: CASSPTGVVSYEQYF. CDR3 in DNA: TGTGCCAGCAGCCCTACAGGGGTTGTGTCCTACGAGCAGTACTTC.

CDR3 sequence reads: CASSSQGGPGNTIYF. The CDR3 bases are TGTGCCAGCAGCTCACAGGGAGGCCCTGGAAACACCATATATTTT. This chain joins TRBV7-9 and TRBJ1-3, with a weak D call TRBD1 (6 bases). The CDR3 has 15 amino acids. Trimming stripped 4 bases from V and 2 bases from J, with 12 bases between. In germline, CDR1 is SEHNR, CDR2 FQNEAQ (reference sequence).

V is TRBV28 and J is TRBJ1-1; no reliable D call. Trimming stripped 5 bases from V and 9 bases from J, with 13 bases between. The germline gives CDR1 MDHEN, CDR2 SYDVKM. This CDR3 comprises 12 residues. The CDR3 protein is CASSLEFTKAFF. The CDR3 DNA sequence: TGTGCCAGCAGTCTGGAGTTCACCAAAGCTTTCTTT. The whole variable domain, filled in from reference TRBV28 and TRBJ1-1, reads DVKVTQSSRYLVKRTGEKVFLECVQDMDHENMFWYRQDPGLGLRLIYFSYDVKMKEKGDIPEGYSVSREKKERFSLILESASTNQTSMYLCASSLEFTKAFFGQGTRLTVV.

This clone came up once. The chain has TRBV2 and TRBJ1-3; D uncertain. Trimming shortened V by 5 bases and J by 0 bases, and 20 bases separated the two germline ends. CDR3 length equals 18 residues. Germline V gene lookup returns CDR1 SNHLY and CDR2 FYNNEI. The CDR3 nucleotides are TGTGCCAGCAGTACGGTACCACCCGACACTGGCTCTGGAAACACCATATATTTT. Encoded protein: CASSTVPPDTGSGNTIYF.

In this sample, this clone turned up once. This chain links TRBV24-1 with TRBJ1-2, with D hard to call. The length of the CDR3 is 12 residues. Germline V gene data show CDR1 as KGHDR and CDR2 as SFDVKD. V lost 11 bases to trimming and J lost 4 bases, with 13 bases between them. CDR3 sequence (DNA): TGTGCCATCCCAGAAGGGCTCTATGGCTACACCTTC. Translating gives CAIPEGLYGYTF.

The J gene is TRBJ1-3, the V gene TRBV5-4, with D possibly matching TRBD1 (5 bases). The germline V and J ends were trimmed by 0 bases and 7 bases, with 11 bases remaining between them. Germline lookup yields CDR1 SGHNT and CDR2 YYREEE (reference sequence). The CDR3 has 14 residues. CDR3 loop: CASSLAGTKNTIYF. CDR3 nucleotides: TGTGCCAGCAGCTTGGCCGGGACCAAGAACACCATATATTTT.

The chain combines TRBV5-6 with TRBJ1-1; D is unclear. The germline V gene has CDR1 SGHDT and CDR2 YYEEEE. This CDR3 comprises 14 residues. The germline V and J ends were trimmed by 0 bases and 0 bases, with 6 bases remaining between them. For the CDR3, the DNA is TGTGCCAGCAGCTTGGGGTACATGAACACTGAAGCTTTCTTT. It codes for CASSLGYMNTEAFF.

The chain combines TRBV2 with TRBJ1-1; maybe TRBD1 (6 bases). The germline V gene encodes CDR1 SNHLY and CDR2 FYNNEI. The CDR3 covers 13 residues. V was shortened by 10 bases and J by 0 bases, with 12 bases between the two germline ends. This CDR3 is CATGADLNTEAFF. The CDR3, as DNA: TGTGCCACGGGGGCCGATTTGAACACTGAAGCTTTCTTT.

This clone showed up just once. The chain employs TRBV5-1 and TRBJ1-2, with 8 bases matching TRBD1. Trimming cost V 3 bases and J 8 bases; bases outside gene matches: 6. CDR1 and CDR2 (germline): SGHRS, YFSETQ. The CDR3 runs to 13 residues. The CDR3 loop reads CASSSPDRAGYTF. CDR3 nucleotides: TGCGCCAGCAGCTCACCGGACAGGGCCGGCTACACCTTC.

The J gene is TRBJ2-7, the V gene TRBV29-1, with D perhaps being TRBD1 or TRBD2 (5 bases each). V lost 7 bases and J 2 bases, leaving 18 bases between the germline ends. The germline gives CDR1 SQVTM, CDR2 ANQGSEA. The CDR3 has 14 residues. The CDR3 here is CSAVRGAGAYEQYF. DNA of the CDR3: TGCAGCGCCGTTAGGGGAGCCGGGGCCTACGAGCAGTACTTC.

This chain uses TRBV10-1 with TRBJ1-1; D ambiguous. The V end was cut by 6 bases, the J end by 1 base, with 15 bases between. Germline V gene data show CDR1 as WNHNN and CDR2 as SYGVQD (reference sequence). There are 15 residues in the CDR3. The CDR3 DNA is TGCGCCAGCAGCCAAGACACCAAATGGAACACTGAAGCTTTCTTT. Translated, it gives CASSQDTKWNTEAFF.

The chain has TRBV19 and TRBJ1-1; weak D call: TRBD1 (5 bases). The CDR3 runs 14 residues. Germline V gene sequence: CDR1 LNHDA, CDR2 SQIVND (reference sequence). V was shortened by 5 bases and J by 1 base, with 11 bases between the two germline ends. The CDR3 here is CASSSGLRNTEAFF. In nucleotides, the CDR3 is TGTGCCAGTAGTTCGGGACTCAGGAACACTGAAGCTTTCTTT.

The chain employs TRBV19 and TRBJ1-1; no firm D call. The germline V gene encodes CDR1 LNHDA and CDR2 SQIVND (reference sequence). CDR3 length: 13 amino acids. Trimming removed 6 bases from V and 4 bases from J, with 12 bases in between. The chain's CDR3 is CASRSNRGTEAFF. The CDR3 nucleotides are TGTGCCAGTAGGAGCAACCGTGGCACTGAAGCTTTCTTT.

The V gene is TRBV30, the J gene TRBJ1-1; 7 bases match TRBD1. CDR1 is GTSNPN and CDR2 is SVGIG in the germline V gene (reference sequence). The CDR3 loop spans 13 amino acids. V was pared by 5 bases and J by 1 base, with 4 bases of the junction left unmatched. CDR3 in DNA: TGTGCCTGGCGGGGACAGTCGAACACTGAAGCTTTCTTT. It codes for CAWRGQSNTEAFF.

The gene calls are TRBV30 and TRBJ1-6; 9 nucleotides align to TRBD1. Germline CDR1 GTSNPN, CDR2 SVGIG (reference sequence). The length of the CDR3 is 16 residues. V shed 1 base and J 10 bases; nucleotides not matched to a gene: 11. CDR3 in DNA: TGTGCCTGGAGTGGGAGACAGGGGGGGATTGGGTCACCCCTCCACTTT. Its protein is CAWSGRQGGIGSPLHF.

The V and J genes are TRBV27 and TRBJ2-3; no clear D gene. The CDR3 totals 13 residues. Trimming stripped 4 bases from V and 4 bases from J, with 9 bases between. Germline-derived CDR1 and CDR2 are MNHEY and SMNVEV (reference sequence). CDR3 protein: CASSSLRADTQYF. The CDR3 bases are TGTGCCAGCAGTTCCCTCCGTGCAGATACGCAGTATTTT.

This clone was seen just once. CDR3 coding DNA: TGTGCCAGCAGCTTGGACAGGGTGGACACCATATATTTT. It translates to CASSLDRVDTIYF. The V and J genes are TRBV5-6 and TRBJ1-3; maybe TRBD1 (6 bases). V gave up 0 bases and J gave up 8 bases, with 9 bases separating them. There are 13 residues in the CDR3. The germline CDR1 and CDR2 sequences are SGHDT and YYEEEE.

The V and J genes are TRBV3-1 (or the pseudogene TRBV3-2) and TRBJ2-2, with TRBD1 identical over 8 bases. V lost 7 bases and J lost 1; bases outside the gene matches: 5. The germline V gene has CDR1 LGHDT and CDR2 YNNKEL (reference sequence). The CDR3 sequence is 15 residues long. For the CDR3, the DNA is TGTGCCAGCACTCCGGGACAGGAGAACACCGGGGAGCTGTTTTTT. It specifies CASTPGQENTGELFF.

The chain joins TRBV7-9 to TRBJ1-5; D is unclear. Germline V gene lookup returns CDR1 SEHNR and CDR2 FQNEAQ (reference sequence). The germline V and J ends were trimmed by 5 bases and 6 bases, with 11 bases remaining between them. CDR3 size: 13 residues. CDR3 nucleotides: TGTGCCAGCAGCCACATCGGGAGTCAGCCCCAGCATTTT. Translation: CASSHIGSQPQHF.

The chain joins TRBV5-8 to TRBJ1-2; 7 bases line up with TRBD1. There are 15 residues in the CDR3. V dropped 0 bases and J dropped 3; count of bases not matched to a gene: 5. The V gene's germline CDR1 is SGHTS and CDR2 YDEGEE. Here the CDR3 DNA reads TGTGCCAGCAGCTTGGGGATAGGGGGCGACTATGGCTACACCTTC. This translates into CASSLGIGGDYGYTF.

This clone showed up just once. The chain employs TRBV24-1 and TRBJ2-2; 8 bases are shared with TRBD1. CDR3 length equals 15 residues. Germline V CDR1 and CDR2: KGHDR, SFDVKD. The J segment lost 6 bases and the V segment lost 3 bases, leaving 5 bases of the junction unmatched. CDR3 amino acids: CATSDPGQAPGELFF. CDR3 bases: TGTGCCACCAGTGATCCGGGACAGGCCCCCGGGGAGCTGTTTTTT.

V and J are TRBV6-5 and TRBJ2-1; no clear D. V gave up 2 bases and J gave up 9 bases, with 5 bases separating them. This CDR3 spans 11 amino acids. In germline, CDR1 is MNHEY, CDR2 SVGAGI. CDR3 in DNA: TGTGCCAGCAGTTACGCCGGTGAGCAGTTCTTC. Protein: CASSYAGEQFF.